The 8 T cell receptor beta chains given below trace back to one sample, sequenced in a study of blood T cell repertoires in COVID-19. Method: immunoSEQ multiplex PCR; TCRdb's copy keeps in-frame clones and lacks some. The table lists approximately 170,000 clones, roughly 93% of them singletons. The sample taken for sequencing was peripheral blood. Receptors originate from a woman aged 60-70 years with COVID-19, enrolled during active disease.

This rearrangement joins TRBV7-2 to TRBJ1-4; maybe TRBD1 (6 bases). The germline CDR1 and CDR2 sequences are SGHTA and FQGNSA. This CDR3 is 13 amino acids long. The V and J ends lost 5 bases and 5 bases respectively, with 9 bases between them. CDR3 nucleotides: TGTGCCAGCAGCGTAGACAGGAATGAAAAACTGTTTTTT. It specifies CASSVDRNEKLFF. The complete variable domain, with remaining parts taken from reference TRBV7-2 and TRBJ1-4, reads GAGVSQSPSNKVTEKGKDVELRCDPISGHTALYWYRQSLGQGLEFLIYFQGNSAPDKSGLPSDRFSAERTGGSVSTLTIQRTQQEDSAVYLCASSVDRNEKLFFGSGTQLSVL.

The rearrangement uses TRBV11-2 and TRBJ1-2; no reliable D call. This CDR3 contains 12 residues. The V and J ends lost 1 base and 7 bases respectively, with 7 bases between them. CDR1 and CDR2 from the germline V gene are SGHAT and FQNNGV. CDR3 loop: CASSLGISGYTF. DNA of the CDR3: TGTGCCAGCAGCTTAGGCATCAGTGGCTACACCTTC.

Written as DNA, the CDR3 is TGTGCCAGCAGCGCACGACAGGGTATCTCTGGAAACACCATATATTTT. Translation: CASSARQGISGNTIYF. This chain links TRBV7-8 with TRBJ1-3; the match to TRBD1 covers 7 bases. J lost 0 bases, V lost 5 bases, and 7 bases had no gene match. CDR3 length equals 16 residues. Germline CDR1 reads SGHVS; CDR2 reads FQNEAQ.

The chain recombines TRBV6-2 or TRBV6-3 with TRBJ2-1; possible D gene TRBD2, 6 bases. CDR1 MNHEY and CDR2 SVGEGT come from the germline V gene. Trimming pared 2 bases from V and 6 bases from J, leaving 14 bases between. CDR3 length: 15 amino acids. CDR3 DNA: TGTGCCAGCAGTTACGCGGGGCAGGGTGGCAATGAGCAGTTCTTC. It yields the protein CASSYAGQGGNEQFF.

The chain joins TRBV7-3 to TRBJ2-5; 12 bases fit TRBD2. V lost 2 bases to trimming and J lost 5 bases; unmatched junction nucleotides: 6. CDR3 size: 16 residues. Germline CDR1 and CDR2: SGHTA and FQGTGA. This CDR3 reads CASSLGPSGGAETQYF. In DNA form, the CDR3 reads TGTGCCAGCAGCTTAGGACCTAGCGGGGGGGCCGAGACCCAGTACTTC.

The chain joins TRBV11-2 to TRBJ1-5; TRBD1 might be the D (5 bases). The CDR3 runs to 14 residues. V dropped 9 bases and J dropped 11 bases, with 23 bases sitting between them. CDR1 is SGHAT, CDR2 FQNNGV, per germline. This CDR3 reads CARRGPFPEGAQHF. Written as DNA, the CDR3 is TGTGCCAGGCGAGGACCGTTTCCAGAAGGGGCCCAGCATTTT.

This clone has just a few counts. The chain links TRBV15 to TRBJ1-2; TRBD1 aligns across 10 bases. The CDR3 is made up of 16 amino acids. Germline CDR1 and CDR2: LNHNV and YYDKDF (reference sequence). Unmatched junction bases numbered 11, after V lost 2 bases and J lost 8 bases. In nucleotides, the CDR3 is TGTGCCACCAGCAGATCCCCGGGACAGGGGTGGGAAGGCTACACCTTC. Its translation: CATSRSPGQGWEGYTF.

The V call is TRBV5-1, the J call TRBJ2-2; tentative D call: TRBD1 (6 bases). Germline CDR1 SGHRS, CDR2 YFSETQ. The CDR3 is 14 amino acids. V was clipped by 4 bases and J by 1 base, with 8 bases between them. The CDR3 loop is CASSLTGNTGELFF. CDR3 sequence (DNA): TGCGCCAGCAGCCTGACAGGGAACACCGGGGAGCTGTTTTTT.